The entry below describes one T cell receptor (beta chain). CDR3 length: 16 residues. Germline CDR1 reads SGHNT; CDR2 reads YENEEA. Germline trimming cut 5 bases from V and 5 bases from J; bases unmatched to any gene: 9. The data derive from a study of blood T cell repertoires in COVID-19. Across the whole study: Acute-phase and convalescent COVID-19 samples originated in the United States, Italy and Spain. Sources were T cells, B-cell-depleted T cells, or PBMCs; the material itself was cDNA or gDNA.

As handled by the study authors: Estimation of nucleated cell counts relied on the amplification of reference gene primers. TCRdb's table, derived via immunoSEQ multiplex PCR, lists solely in-frame clones and lacks some. Clone size and the V and J calls come from that table; the DNA yielded D and trimming. This sample has tens of thousands of clones, with 80% found just once. This chain uses TRBV11-3 with TRBJ2-7; 13 nucleotides agree with TRBD2. The sequence derives from a young man with COVID-19, enrolled during active disease. The specimen was peripheral blood. This CDR3 reads CASSAASGLAGHEQYF. CDR3 coding DNA: TGTGCCAGCAGCGCGGCTTCGGGACTAGCGGGACACGAGCAGTACTTC.